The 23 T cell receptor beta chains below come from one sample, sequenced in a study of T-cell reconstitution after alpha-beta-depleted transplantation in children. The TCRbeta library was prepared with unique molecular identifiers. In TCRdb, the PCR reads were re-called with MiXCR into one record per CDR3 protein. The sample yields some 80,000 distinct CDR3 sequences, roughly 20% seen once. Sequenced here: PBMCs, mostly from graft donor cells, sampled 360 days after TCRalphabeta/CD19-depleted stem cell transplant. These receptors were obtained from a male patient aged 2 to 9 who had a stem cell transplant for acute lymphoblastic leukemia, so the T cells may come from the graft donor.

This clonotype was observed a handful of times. The CDR3 bases are TGCGCCAGCAGCCAAGATAAGGGGAGCTCCTACAATGAGCAGTTCTTC. Amino acids: CASSQDKGSSYNEQFF. The gene calls are TRBV4-1 and TRBJ2-1; D tentatively fits TRBD1 or TRBD2 (5 bases each). CDR1 is MGHRA and CDR2 is YSYEKL in the germline V gene. Trimming pared 0 bases from V and 0 bases from J, leaving 9 bases between. CDR3 length equals 16 residues.

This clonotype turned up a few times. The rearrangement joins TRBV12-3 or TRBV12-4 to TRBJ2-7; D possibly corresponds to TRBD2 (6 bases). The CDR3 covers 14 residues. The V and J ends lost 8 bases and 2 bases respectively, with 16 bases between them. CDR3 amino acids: CASSRAGRAYEQYF. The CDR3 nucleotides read TGTGCCAGCTCGCGAGCGGGTCGAGCCTACGAGCAGTACTTC.

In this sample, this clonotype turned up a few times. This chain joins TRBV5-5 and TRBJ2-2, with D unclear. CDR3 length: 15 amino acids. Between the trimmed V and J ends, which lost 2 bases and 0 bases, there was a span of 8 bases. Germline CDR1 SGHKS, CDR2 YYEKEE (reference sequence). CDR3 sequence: CASSFWTANTGELFF. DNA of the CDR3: TGTGCCAGCAGCTTCTGGACCGCGAACACCGGGGAGCTGTTTTTT.

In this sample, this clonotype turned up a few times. The CDR3 region is CASSLRPGTMNTEAFF. CDR3 sequence (DNA): TGTGCCAGCAGCTTAAGACCCGGGACCATGAACACTGAAGCTTTCTTT. The chain combines TRBV14 with TRBJ1-1, with D perhaps matching TRBD1 (5 bases). There are 16 residues in the CDR3. Germline CDR1 reads SGHDN; CDR2 reads FVKESK. V was cut by 5 bases and J by 0 bases, with 16 bases left in between.

The CDR3 bases are TGTGCCAGCCAGACATGGAATGAGCAGTTCTTC. It codes for CASQTWNEQFF. This chain joins TRBV6-5 and TRBJ2-1; the D is unclear. The length of the CDR3 is 11 residues. CDR1 and CDR2 (germline): MNHEY, SVGAGI. The V end lost 8 bases, the J end lost 7 bases, and 9 bases lay between the germline ends.

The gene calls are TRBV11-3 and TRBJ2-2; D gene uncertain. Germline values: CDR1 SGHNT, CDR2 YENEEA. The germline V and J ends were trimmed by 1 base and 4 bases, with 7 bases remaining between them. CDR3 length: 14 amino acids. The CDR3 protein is CASSLGLPTGELFF. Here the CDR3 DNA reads TGTGCCAGCAGCTTAGGCCTCCCCACCGGGGAGCTGTTTTTT.

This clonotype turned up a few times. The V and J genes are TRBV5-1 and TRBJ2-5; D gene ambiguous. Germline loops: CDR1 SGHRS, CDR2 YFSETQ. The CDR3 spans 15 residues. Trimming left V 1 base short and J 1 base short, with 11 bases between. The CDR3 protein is CASSLLLGPQETQYF. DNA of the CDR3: TGCGCCAGCAGCTTGCTTCTTGGGCCCCAAGAGACCCAGTACTTC.

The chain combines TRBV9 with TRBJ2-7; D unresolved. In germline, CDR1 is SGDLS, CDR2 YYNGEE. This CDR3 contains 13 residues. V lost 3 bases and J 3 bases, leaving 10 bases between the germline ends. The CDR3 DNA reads TGTGCCAGCAGCGCGGCCCCCCTCTACGAGCAGTACTTC. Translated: CASSAAPLYEQYF.

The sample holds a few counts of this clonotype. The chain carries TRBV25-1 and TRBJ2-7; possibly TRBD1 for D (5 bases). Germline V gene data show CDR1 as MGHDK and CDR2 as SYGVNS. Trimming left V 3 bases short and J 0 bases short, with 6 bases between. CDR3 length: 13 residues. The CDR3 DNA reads TGTGCCAGCAGTGACAGGGTCTCCTACGAGCAGTACTTC. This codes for CASSDRVSYEQYF.

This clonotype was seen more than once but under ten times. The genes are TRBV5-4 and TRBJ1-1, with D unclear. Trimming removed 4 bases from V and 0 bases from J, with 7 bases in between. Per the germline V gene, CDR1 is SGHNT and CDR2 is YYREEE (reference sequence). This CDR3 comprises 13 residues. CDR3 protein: CASSPFMNTEAFF. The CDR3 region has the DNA TGTGCCAGCAGCCCTTTCATGAACACTGAAGCTTTCTTT. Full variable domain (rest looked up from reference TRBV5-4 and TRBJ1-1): ETGVTQSPTHLIKTRGQQVTLRCSSQSGHNTVSWYQQALGQGPQFIFQYYREEENGRGNFPPRFSGLQFPNYSSELNVNALELDDSALYLCASSPFMNTEAFFGQGTRLTVV.

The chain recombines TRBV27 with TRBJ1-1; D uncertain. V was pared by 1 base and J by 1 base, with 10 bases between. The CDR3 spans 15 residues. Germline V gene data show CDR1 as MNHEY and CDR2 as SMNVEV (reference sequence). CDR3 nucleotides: TGTGCCAGCAGTTTATTAGGACGCCCGAACACTGAAGCTTTCTTT. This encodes CASSLLGRPNTEAFF.

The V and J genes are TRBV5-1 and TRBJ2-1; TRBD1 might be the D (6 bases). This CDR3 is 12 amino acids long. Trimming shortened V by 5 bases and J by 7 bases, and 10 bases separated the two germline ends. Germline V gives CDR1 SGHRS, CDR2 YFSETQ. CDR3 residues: CASRRTVNEQFF. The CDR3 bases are TGCGCCAGCAGACGGACAGTAAATGAGCAGTTCTTC.

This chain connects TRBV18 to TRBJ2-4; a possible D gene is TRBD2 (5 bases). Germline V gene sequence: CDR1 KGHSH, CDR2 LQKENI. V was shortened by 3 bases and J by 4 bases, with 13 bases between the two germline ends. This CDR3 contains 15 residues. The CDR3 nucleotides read TGTGCCAGCTCACCCAACAGAGGGCTGAAAAACATTCAGTACTTC. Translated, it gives CASSPNRGLKNIQYF.

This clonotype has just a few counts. The CDR3 is CASSLGSGESYEQYF. The CDR3 DNA reads TGCGCCAGCAGCTTGGGGTCAGGGGAGTCCTACGAGCAGTACTTC. The chain is built from TRBV5-1 and TRBJ2-7; D may be TRBD1 (6 bases). Germline CDR1 SGHRS, CDR2 YFSETQ. The V end lost 0 bases, the J end lost 1 base, and 11 bases lay between the germline ends. The CDR3 contains 15 residues.

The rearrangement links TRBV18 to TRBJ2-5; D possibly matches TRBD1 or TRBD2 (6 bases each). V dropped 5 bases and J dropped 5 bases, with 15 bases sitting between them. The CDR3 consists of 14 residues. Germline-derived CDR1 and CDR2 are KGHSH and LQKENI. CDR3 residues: CASSTGAGGETQYF. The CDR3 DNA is TGTGCCAGCTCAACGGGGGCGGGTGGTGAGACCCAGTACTTC.

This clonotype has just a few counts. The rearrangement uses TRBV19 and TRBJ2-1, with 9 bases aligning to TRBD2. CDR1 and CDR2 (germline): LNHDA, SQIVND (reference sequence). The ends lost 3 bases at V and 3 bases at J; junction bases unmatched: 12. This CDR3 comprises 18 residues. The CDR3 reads CASSIWYAGGPNYNEQFF. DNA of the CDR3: TGTGCCAGTAGTATTTGGTATGCGGGAGGGCCTAACTACAATGAGCAGTTCTTC.

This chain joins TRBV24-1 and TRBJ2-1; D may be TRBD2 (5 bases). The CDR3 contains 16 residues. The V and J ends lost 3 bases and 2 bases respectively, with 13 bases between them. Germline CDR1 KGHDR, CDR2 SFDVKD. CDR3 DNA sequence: TGTGCCACCAGTGATCAGTCGCCTAGCACCTACAATGAGCAGTTCTTC. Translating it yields CATSDQSPSTYNEQFF.

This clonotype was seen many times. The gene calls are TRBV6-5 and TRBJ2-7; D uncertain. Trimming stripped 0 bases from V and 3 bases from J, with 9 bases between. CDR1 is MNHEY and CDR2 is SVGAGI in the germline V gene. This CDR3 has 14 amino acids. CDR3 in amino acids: CASSYSLGNYEQYF. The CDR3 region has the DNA TGTGCCAGCAGTTACTCCCTGGGTAACTACGAGCAGTACTTC.

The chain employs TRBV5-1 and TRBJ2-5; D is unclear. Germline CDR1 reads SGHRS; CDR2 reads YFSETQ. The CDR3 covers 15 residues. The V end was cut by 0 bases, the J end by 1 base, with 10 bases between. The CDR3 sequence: CASSLAVRIQETQYF. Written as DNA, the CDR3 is TGCGCCAGCAGCTTGGCCGTCAGAATCCAAGAGACCCAGTACTTC. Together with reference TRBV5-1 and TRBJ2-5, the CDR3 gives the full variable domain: KAGVTQTPRYLIKTRGQQVTLSCSPISGHRSVSWYQQTPGQGLQFLFEYFSETQRNKGNFPGRFSGRQFSNSRSEMNVSTLELGDSALYLCASSLAVRIQETQYFGPGTRLLVL.

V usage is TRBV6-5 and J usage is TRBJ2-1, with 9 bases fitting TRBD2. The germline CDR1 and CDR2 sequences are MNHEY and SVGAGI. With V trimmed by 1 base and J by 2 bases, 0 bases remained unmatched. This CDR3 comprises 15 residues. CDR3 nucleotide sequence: TGTGCCAGCAGTTACTTAGCGGGAGCCTACAATGAGCAGTTCTTC. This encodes CASSYLAGAYNEQFF.

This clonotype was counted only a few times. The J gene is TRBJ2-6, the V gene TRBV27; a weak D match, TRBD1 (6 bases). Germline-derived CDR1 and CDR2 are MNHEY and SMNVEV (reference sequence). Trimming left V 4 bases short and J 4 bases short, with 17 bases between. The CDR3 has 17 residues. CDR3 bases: TGTGCCAGCAGTTATAAGACAGGAACGGGAGGGGCCAACGTCCTGACTTTC. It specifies CASSYKTGTGGANVLTF.

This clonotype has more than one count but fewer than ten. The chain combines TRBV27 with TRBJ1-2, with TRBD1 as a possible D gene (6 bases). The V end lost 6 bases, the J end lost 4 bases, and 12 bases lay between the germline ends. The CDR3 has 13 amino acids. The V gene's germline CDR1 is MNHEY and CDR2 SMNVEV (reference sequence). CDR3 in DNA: TGTGCCAGCAGCCCCGACAGGTTCTATGGCTACACCTTC. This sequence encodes CASSPDRFYGYTF.

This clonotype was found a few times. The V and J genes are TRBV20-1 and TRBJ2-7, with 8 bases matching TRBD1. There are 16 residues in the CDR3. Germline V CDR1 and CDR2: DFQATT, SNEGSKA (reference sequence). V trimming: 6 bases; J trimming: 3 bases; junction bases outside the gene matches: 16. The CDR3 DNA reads TGCAGTGCAAAGCCGCAGGGGGCGGCCTTGTACTACGAGCAGTACTTC. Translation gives CSAKPQGAALYYEQYF.